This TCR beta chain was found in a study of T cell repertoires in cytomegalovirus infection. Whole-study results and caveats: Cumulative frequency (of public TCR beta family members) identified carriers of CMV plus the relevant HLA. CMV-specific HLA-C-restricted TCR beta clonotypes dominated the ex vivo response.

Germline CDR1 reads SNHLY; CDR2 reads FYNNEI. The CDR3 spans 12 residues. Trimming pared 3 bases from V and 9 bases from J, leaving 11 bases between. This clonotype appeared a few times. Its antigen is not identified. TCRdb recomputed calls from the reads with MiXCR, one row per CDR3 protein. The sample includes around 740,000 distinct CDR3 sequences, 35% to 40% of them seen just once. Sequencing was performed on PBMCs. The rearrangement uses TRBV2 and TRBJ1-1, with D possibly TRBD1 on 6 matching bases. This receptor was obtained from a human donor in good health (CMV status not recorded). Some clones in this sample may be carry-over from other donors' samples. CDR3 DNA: TGTGCCAGCAGTGACGGGGGGCCCAAAGCTTTCTTT. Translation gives CASSDGGPKAFF.